What follows is one TCR beta chain and its context. The record originates from a study of blood T cell repertoires in COVID-19. Study in general: Italy, Spain and the United States were the sources of the convalescent and acute COVID-19 samples.

The CDR3 length is 16 residues. V was trimmed by 5 bases and J by 9 bases, leaving 26 bases between them. Germline V gene sequence: CDR1 SEHNR, CDR2 FQNEAQ (reference sequence). In the original processing: Nucleated cell number was recorded as an estimate derived from reference gene primer amplification. This table comes from immunoSEQ multiplex PCR, and its TCRdb copy is limited to in-frame clones, with some not included. That table is the source of V, J and clone size, and D and trimming were worked out from the DNA. The table records tens of thousands of clones, 80% to 85% of them present only once.

Sequenced material: peripheral blood. This chain uses TRBV7-9 with TRBJ2-7; possibly TRBD2 for D (6 bases). The source of this sequence is a human donor in a cohort sampled during active COVID-19. CDR3 loop: CASSPDGGSGPTRQYF. DNA for the CDR3: TGTGCCAGCAGCCCCGATGGTGGTAGCGGACCTACGAGGCAGTACTTC.